The clone carrying this T cell receptor (beta chain) came up a few times. What it binds is unknown. As part of library construction, unique molecular identifiers were attached to individual cDNA molecules. TCRdb processed the 5' RACE reads anew with MiXCR; each CDR3 protein has one entry. Of about 61,000 distinct CDR3 sequences in the sample, 11% were seen once. V dropped 5 bases and J dropped 4; count of bases not matched to a gene: 3. CDR1 is GTSNPN, CDR2 SVGIG, per germline (reference sequence). The CDR3 contains 12 residues. This specimen belongs to a study of early T cells in non-severe SARS-CoV-2 infection. Across the study: The study sequenced bulk RNA from unsorted whole blood, with chains unpaired.

Study results and limitations: Database matching using VDJdb favored anti-spike CD8 responses, with private and CD4 specificities left missing.

Sequenced sample: whole blood. This TCR derives from an adult who was a healthcare worker with PCR-confirmed SARS-CoV-2 infection or an uninfected control (not recorded which). V usage is TRBV30 and J usage is TRBJ2-3, with TRBD2 matching over 7 bases. CDR3 nucleotide sequence: TGTGCCTGGCAAAGCGGGGCAGATACGCAGTATTTT. Its translation: CAWQSGADTQYF.